There are many counts of the clone carrying this T cell receptor beta chain. Antigen: not known. The record originates from a study of beta chain features in type 1 diabetes. Across the study: Healthy donors and patients had similar age, gender and cell yields.

General study findings and limits: Shortening that was moderate but significant affected the TCRB CDR3s of Type 1 diabetes patients in all four CD4+ subsets. A closer apparent resemblance between naive, central memory and Treg TCRB repertoires was seen in patients than in healthy donors.

The sequenced template was cDNA made from the entire isolated RNA. Here immunoSEQ multiplex PCR was the method, and the copy in TCRdb shows in-frame clones only, minus some. In the table there are about 340,000 clones, around 9.7% of which are singletons. The germline V and J ends were trimmed by 3 bases and 2 bases, with 8 bases remaining between them. Looked up from germline, CDR1 is MNHEY and CDR2 is SMNVEV (reference sequence). The CDR3 loop spans 15 amino acids. Blood was collected once per donor into heparin, averaging roughly 110 mL. Purity above 95% was achieved in all sorted populations. The TCR comes from a man between 25 and 39 years old with type 1 diabetes. The chain recombines TRBV27 with TRBJ2-6; D may be TRBD2 (5 bases). The sequencing input was central memory CD4+ T cells from blood. This chain's CDR3 is CASSFQRPGANVLTF. DNA for the CDR3: TGTGCCAGCAGTTTTCAGCGGCCTGGGGCCAACGTCCTGACTTTC. Full variable domain (remainder filled in from reference TRBV27 and TRBJ2-6): EAQVTQNPRYLITVTGKKLTVTCSQNMNHEYMSWYRQDPGLGLRQIYYSMNVEVTDKGDVPEGYKVSRKEKRNFPLILESPSPNQTSLYFCASSFQRPGANVLTFGAGSRLTVL.